Listed below are T cell receptor beta chains from one sample, sequenced in a study of blood T cell repertoires in COVID-19. Using immunoSEQ multiplex PCR, the repertoire was profiled, and TCRdb retains in-frame clones only, with some absent. Found here are nearly 250,000 clones, roughly 85% of them singletons; the top ten hold around 10%. Sequenced sample: PBMCs or T cells enriched from blood (not recorded which). These receptors all stem from a woman between 45 and 65 years old with acute COVID-19. Each CDR3 is given with its conserved first and last residue. Fields, in order: J gene, clone size, D gene, CDR3 length, V gene, CDR3 protein, CDR3 DNA. D genes are given only for firm matches. A clone size is listed for some rows: how often the clone was seen (once, few, many), or a class if it is expanded.

TRBJ1-5 . . 18 TRBV7-2 CASSSLISYSSRNQPQHF TGTGCCAGCAGCTCGTTGATCTCTTACAGCTCCCGCAATCAGCCCCAGCATTTT
TRBJ1-2 . TRBD1 13 TRBV7-9 CASSPGQGAGYTF TGTGCCAGCAGCCCCGGACAGGGGGCTGGCTACACCTTC
TRBJ1-2 . . 12 TRBV5-1 CASSLGTVSYTF TGCGCCAGCAGCTTGGGGACTGTGAGCTACACCTTC
TRBJ1-5 . . 15 TRBV2 CASSEGGAGNQPQHF TGTGCCAGCAGTGAGGGAGGGGCGGGCAATCAGCCCCAGCATTTT
TRBJ1-1 . . 13 TRBV29-1 CSVPGVANTEAFF TGCAGCGTCCCGGGGGTAGCGAACACTGAAGCTTTCTTT
TRBJ1-4 . . 15 TRBV7-4 CASSPEQSRYEKLFF TGTGCCAGCAGCCCTGAACAGAGCCGGTATGAAAAACTGTTTTTT
TRBJ2-2 . . 15 TRBV6-5 CASSYRETNTGELFF TGTGCCAGCAGTTACAGGGAGACGAACACCGGGGAGCTGTTTTTT
TRBJ2-5 . . 16 TRBV6-5 CASSYSPRAGQETQYF TGTGCCAGCAGTTACTCGCCTCGGGCGGGGCAAGAGACCCAGTACTTC
TRBJ2-1 . . 13 TRBV5-6 CASGREIYNEQFF TGTGCCAGCGGCAGGGAAATCTACAATGAGCAGTTCTTC
TRBJ2-5 . TRBD1 14 TRBV14 CASGLGQPGETQYF TGTGCCAGCGGCCTGGGACAGCCCGGGGAGACCCAGTACTTC
TRBJ1-1 . . 15 TRBV5-1 CASSLGPAGNTEAFF TGCGCCAGCAGCTTGGGCCCAGCGGGTAACACTGAAGCTTTCTTT
TRBJ1-3 few . 15 TRBV7-2 CASSLVAGNGNTIYF TGTGCCAGCAGCTTAGTAGCCGGGAACGGAAACACCATATATTTT
TRBJ2-7 . TRBD2 13 TRBV19 CASSPGLAGEQYF TGTGCCAGTAGTCCGGGACTAGCTGGCGAGCAGTACTTC
TRBJ2-3 once TRBD2 13 TRBV5-1 CASKPSGGDTQYF TGCGCCAGCAAACCGTCGGGGGGAGATACGCAGTATTTT
TRBJ2-7 . . 13 TRBV2 CASSDRQGYEQYF TGTGCCAGCAGTGACCGGCAGGGCTACGAGCAGTACTTC
TRBJ2-7 . TRBD1 14 TRBV9 CASSARQGSYEQYF TGTGCCAGCAGCGCCCGACAGGGCTCCTACGAGCAGTACTTC
TRBJ1-2 . . 15 TRBV6-2/TRBV6-3 CASSYSPGERDGYTF TGTGCCAGCAGTTACTCGCCAGGGGAAAGGGATGGCTACACCTTC